A selection of T cell receptor beta chains follows, all from one sample in a study of human T cells and chemical hapten exposure. MiXCR, run by TCRdb on the 5' RACE reads, gives a single entry per CDR3 protein. The data show 100,000 to 120,000 distinct CDR3 sequences, approximately 20% seen once. Receptors originate from a human donor in good health. Each CDR3 is given with its conserved first and last residue. The D gene is left open where the match is weak. The listing skips clone size in some rows; elsewhere it reads once, few, many or a size class.

>13|TRBV2|NA|TRBJ1-1|NA
TGTGCCAGCAGTGAGCTCCAGAGCACTGAAGCTTTCTTT
CASSELQSTEAFF
>15|TRBV5-1|NA|TRBJ2-7|TRBD2
TGCGCCAGCAGCTTGGAAGCGGGAGGGCCCTACGAGCAGTACTTC
CASSLEAGGPYEQYF
>15|TRBV12-3/TRBV12-4|few|TRBJ2-3|NA
TGTGCCAGCAGTAAATCTGCAGGGGGGGTGGATACGCAGTATTTT
CASSKSAGGVDTQYF
>15|TRBV3-1|once|TRBJ2-2|NA
TGTGCCAGCAGCCAAGCGCCAGGTGGGACCGGGGAGCTGTTTTTT
CASSQAPGGTGELFF
>13|TRBV20-1|few|TRBJ1-2|NA
TGCAGTGCTACACTTAATAGACGGGAAGGCTACACCTTC
CSATLNRREGYTF
>14|TRBV2|few|TRBJ1-1|TRBD1
TGTGCCAGCAGTGGGACAGGGGGCCTGACTGAAGCTTTCTTT
CASSGTGGLTEAFF
>13|TRBV28|NA|TRBJ2-1|NA
TGTGCCAGCATAGGGGGACCGGGGCTACGGGAGTTCTTC
CASIGGPGLREFF
>14|TRBV5-4|few|TRBJ1-6|NA
TGTGCCAGCAGCTTGGATGGAGGGGCGCCAGCCCTCCACTTT
CASSLDGGAPALHF
>18|TRBV6-6|few|TRBJ1-2|TRBD1
TGTGCCAGCAGTAGCGCACCGGTTCAGGGGGCTCGAGTCTATGGCTACACCTTC
CASSSAPVQGARVYGYTF
>13|TRBV23-1|few|TRBJ2-1|NA
TGCGCCAGCAGTCAATCGAGGCAGGCGCCTCAGTTCTTC
CASSQSRQAPQFF
>14|TRBV7-2|NA|TRBJ2-1|NA
TGTGCCAGCAGCTTATATCCGACGGAGTATGAGCAGTTCTTC
CASSLYPTEYEQFF
>14|TRBV6-2/TRBV6-3|once|TRBJ2-3|NA
TGTGCCAGCAGTTACCGACAGGTCACAGATACGCAGTATTTT
CASSYRQVTDTQYF
>15|TRBV28|NA|TRBJ2-7|NA
TGTGCCAGCAGTTTGGGGTCGTTAGGGGGCTACGAGCAGTACTTC
CASSLGSLGGYEQYF
>14|TRBV5-1|few|TRBJ1-2|NA
TGCGCCAGCAGCTTGGGCGACGGCTATGATGGCTACACCTTC
CASSLGDGYDGYTF
>14|TRBV18|NA|TRBJ1-2|NA
TGTGCCAGCTCACCACCTGGCAGAGACTATGGCTACACCTTC
CASSPPGRDYGYTF
>13|TRBV20-1|few|TRBJ2-7|NA
TGCAGTGCTAGAGTTCCCGGTTCCTACGAGCAGTACTTC
CSARVPGSYEQYF